The 9 T cell receptor beta chains below all came from one sample that was sequenced in a study of shared clonotypes between healthy human individuals (TCRdb year 2020). Library preparation used the immunoSEQ multiplex PCR assay. TCRdb stores this immuneACCESS table with in-frame sequences only. Part of the clones is absent; in the studies checked, under half of the shortfall reflects unresolved V genes, and no reason is known for the rest. This sample holds about 1 million clones; about three quarters were observed only once. The ten largest clones represent approximately 1.5% of the sample. Sequencing was performed on memory CD4+ T cells sorted from blood. The cell subset or site label on this specimen signifies: CD45RA-negative fraction. The receptors derive from a man younger than 35 in good health.

The rearrangement uses TRBV28 and TRBJ1-4; unclear D gene. CDR1 is MDHEN and CDR2 is SYDVKM in the germline V gene. Trimming removed 5 bases from V and 4 bases from J, with 11 bases in between. This CDR3 is built from 14 residues. The CDR3 spells CASSNLGNNEKLFF. The CDR3 region has the DNA TGTGCCAGCAGTAATCTGGGAAATAATGAAAAACTGTTTTTT.

This chain joins TRBV6-1 and TRBJ1-3; D is perhaps TRBD1 (6 bases). Trimming pared 8 bases from V and 4 bases from J, leaving 12 bases between. Germline assignment: CDR1 MNHNS and CDR2 SASEGT. This CDR3 is 13 amino acids long. The CDR3 loop is CASGGATGNTIYF. The CDR3 region has the DNA TGTGCCAGCGGGGGGGCAACGGGAAACACCATATATTTT.

For this clone: Within the sample, other DNA sequences also encode this same CDR3. This sequence joins TRBV5-1 and TRBJ2-3; 11 nucleotides line up with TRBD2. Germline CDR1 SGHRS, CDR2 YFSETQ. The CDR3 contains 15 residues. The ends lost 4 bases at V and 4 bases at J; junction bases unmatched: 5. CDR3 DNA sequence: TGCGCCAGCAGCCTTAGCGGGAGGGGTCCAGATACGCAGTATTTT. Residues: CASSLSGRGPDTQYF.

CDR3 sequence (DNA): TGTGCCAGCAGCCCCGGGTTCGACTATGGCTACACCTTC. Translating gives CASSPGFDYGYTF. The rearrangement joins TRBV11-2 to TRBJ1-2; D not resolved. Trimming removed 5 bases at V and 3 bases at J, with 10 bases between. The germline CDR1 and CDR2 sequences are SGHAT and FQNNGV. CDR3 length: 13 residues.

The chain links TRBV28 to TRBJ2-2, with D possibly TRBD1 on 6 matching bases. Trimming pared 5 bases from V and 6 bases from J, leaving 16 bases between. The V gene's germline CDR1 is MDHEN and CDR2 SYDVKM. This CDR3 spans 15 amino acids. Here the CDR3 DNA reads TGTGCCAGCAGTCTACCCGTTAGGGGGTCCGGGGAGCTGTTTTTT. As protein: CASSLPVRGSGELFF.

This sequence joins TRBV2 and TRBJ2-1; 7 positions match TRBD1. Germline lookup yields CDR1 SNHLY and CDR2 FYNNEI. V shed 8 bases and J 7 bases; nucleotides not matched to a gene: 11. The CDR3 contains 14 residues. The CDR3 DNA follows: TGTGCCAGCGCGCTCGACAGGGCTAGGAATGAGCAGTTCTTC. Its translation: CASALDRARNEQFF. The full variable domain, its missing parts supplied by reference TRBV2 and TRBJ2-1, is EPEVTQTPSHQVTQMGQEVILRCVPISNHLYFYWYRQILGQKVEFLVSFYNNEISEKSEIFDDQFSVERPDGSNFTLKIRSTKLEDSAMYFCASALDRARNEQFFGPGTRLTVL.

The chain joins TRBV19 to TRBJ2-2, with D hard to call. Per germline, CDR1 LNHDA and CDR2 SQIVND (reference sequence). The germline V and J ends were trimmed by 3 bases and 0 bases, with 5 bases remaining between them. The CDR3 runs 14 residues. The CDR3 DNA follows: TGTGCCAGTAGTATGGCAGCGAACACCGGGGAGCTGTTTTTT. It translates to CASSMAANTGELFF.

The gene calls are TRBV19 and TRBJ2-3; 7 bases map to TRBD1. Germline trimming cut 6 bases from V and 5 bases from J; bases unmatched to any gene: 8. Germline-derived CDR1 and CDR2 are LNHDA and SQIVND (reference sequence). CDR3 length equals 14 residues. CDR3 DNA: TGTGCCAGTAGCCCGACAGGGCGAGTAGATACGCAGTATTTT. This encodes CASSPTGRVDTQYF. Looking up the rest from reference TRBV19 and TRBJ2-3 gives the full variable domain: DGGITQSPKYLFRKEGQNVTLSCEQNLNHDAMYWYRQDPGQGLRLIYYSQIVNDFQKGDIAEGYSVSREKKESFPLTVTSAQKNPTAFYLCASSPTGRVDTQYFGPGTRLTVL.

The chain combines TRBV28 with TRBJ1-3; tentative D call: TRBD1 (6 bases). Germline V CDR1 and CDR2: MDHEN, SYDVKM. V was trimmed by 7 bases and J by 4 bases, leaving 11 bases between them. The CDR3 sequence is 13 residues long. This CDR3 reads CASTAGTGNTIYF. The CDR3 coding sequence is TGTGCCAGCACCGCCGGGACAGGAAACACCATATATTTT. The variable domain in full, completed from reference TRBV28 and TRBJ1-3, reads DVKVTQSSRYLVKRTGEKVFLECVQDMDHENMFWYRQDPGLGLRLIYFSYDVKMKEKGDIPEGYSVSREKKERFSLILESASTNQTSMYLCASTAGTGNTIYFGEGSWLTVV.